The rows below give T cell receptor beta chains drawn from one sample of a study of OX40 agonist ivuxolimab in advanced cancers. TCRdb's copy holds only in-frame clones and misses some; the assay was immunoSEQ multiplex PCR. The sample lists over 80,000 clones, over 75% occurring once. This sample comprised CD4+ or CD8+ T cells sorted from blood, obtained in a trial of the OX40 agonist ivuxolimab. These TCRs come from an adult with an advanced solid tumor such as melanoma, head and neck, liver or kidney cancer. Each CDR3 is given without its conserved first and last residue. D genes are given only for firm matches.

d_call | j_call | v_call | cdr3_aa
- | TRBJ1-4 | TRBV28 | ASSYQRGNNEKLL
- | TRBJ1-4 | TRBV9 | ASSGTPFVTGEKLF
- | TRBJ1-2 | TRBV11-2 | ASSPTGIGGYT
TRBD2 | TRBJ2-3 | TRBV4-3 | ASSQLAGDTDTQY
- | TRBJ1-1 | TRBV27 | ASSLHQGAEAF
- | TRBJ1-2 | TRBV7-2 | ASSLSGSQTYGYT
TRBD2 | TRBJ2-3 | TRBV27 | ASSLFAGGPTDTQY
- | TRBJ1-1 | TRBV7-2 | ASSFNQGRTEAF
- | TRBJ2-1 | TRBV11-2 | ASSPRVFSYNEQF
TRBD2 | TRBJ2-3 | TRBV29-1 | SVAPGGTDTQY
- | TRBJ1-4 | TRBV7-9 | ASSLQTTNEKLF
TRBD1 | TRBJ2-1 | TRBV5-1 | ASSWRPGQGGNEQF
TRBD2 | TRBJ2-7 | TRBV5-4 | ASSSSGTSGEQY
- | TRBJ1-1 | TRBV7-6 | ASSLGQGVGTEAF
TRBD1 | TRBJ1-5 | TRBV6-1 | ASSENRGSQPQH
TRBD1 | TRBJ1-5 | TRBV27 | ASSLFGQGGNQPQH
TRBD1 | TRBJ1-5 | TRBV27 | ASSPRGLSQPQH
TRBD1 | TRBJ2-3 | TRBV9 | ASSPRQGEATDTQY
TRBD1 | TRBJ2-2 | TRBV7-3 | ASSLNSGQGSGELF
- | TRBJ2-7 | TRBV28 | ATLYRYEQY
- | TRBJ1-1 | TRBV10-2 | ASRAPTSAEAF
TRBD2 | TRBJ2-3 | TRBV30 | AWSVASGTFTDTQY
- | TRBJ2-1 | TRBV7-2 | ASSLRQGSPNEQF
TRBD1 | TRBJ1-2 | TRBV6-6 | ASSSPRQGVYGYT
- | TRBJ2-7 | TRBV6-1 | ASSDLGRSY
- | TRBJ1-2 | TRBV4-3 | ASSLLTGGGYGYT
- | TRBJ1-2 | TRBV28 | ASIRPDYGYT
TRBD1 | TRBJ1-1 | TRBV11-1 | ASSFRQGSTEAF
- | TRBJ2-1 | TRBV9 | ASSPLSGGAYNEQF
- | TRBJ2-7 | TRBV20-1 | SASRLYEQY
- | TRBJ1-5 | TRBV30 | AWSRDGQPQH
TRBD1 | TRBJ1-1 | TRBV4-1 | ASSPLAGGNTEAF
TRBD1 | TRBJ1-4 | TRBV5-1 | ASSLADREGEKLF
- | TRBJ1-4 | TRBV7-9 | ASSLGGQGSNEKLF
- | TRBJ1-1 | TRBV29-1 | SVQTEMNTEAF
- | TRBJ2-5 | TRBV10-3 | ATGPRGGETQY
- | TRBJ2-2 | TRBV19 | ASSIFLGKNTGELF
- | TRBJ2-7 | TRBV5-1 | ASARSGVWEQY
- | TRBJ1-4 | TRBV2 | ASQPQGMNEKLF
- | TRBJ2-3 | TRBV11-3 | ASSLASQGGGTQY
- | TRBJ1-5 | TRBV2 | ASSEAGSRGPQH